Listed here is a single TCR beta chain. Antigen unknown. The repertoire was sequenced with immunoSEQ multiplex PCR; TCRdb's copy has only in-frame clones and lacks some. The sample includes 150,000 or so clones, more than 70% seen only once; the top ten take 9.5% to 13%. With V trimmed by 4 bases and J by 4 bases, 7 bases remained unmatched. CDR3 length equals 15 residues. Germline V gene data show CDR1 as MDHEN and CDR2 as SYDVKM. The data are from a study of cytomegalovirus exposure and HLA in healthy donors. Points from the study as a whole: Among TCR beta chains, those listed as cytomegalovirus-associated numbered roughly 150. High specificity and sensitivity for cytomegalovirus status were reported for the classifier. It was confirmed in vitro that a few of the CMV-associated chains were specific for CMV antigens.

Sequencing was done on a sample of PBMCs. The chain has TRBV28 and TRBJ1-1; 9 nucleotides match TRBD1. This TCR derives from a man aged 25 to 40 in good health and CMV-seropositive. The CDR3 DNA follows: TGTGCCAGCAGTTCCGTACAGGGGGCAGGCACTGAAGCTTTCTTT. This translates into CASSSVQGAGTEAFF.